These T cell receptor beta chains were read from a single sample in a study of spatial heterogeneity in lung cancer. TCRdb reprocessed the 5' RACE reads with MiXCR, giving one entry per CDR3 protein. The sample carries 77,000 or so distinct CDR3 sequences, under 25% recorded once. This specimen consisted of PBMCs, obtained at surgery. The receptors were gathered from a male donor with early-stage non-small cell lung cancer. Both conserved end residues are trimmed from each CDR3. Fields, in order: V gene, J gene, CDR3 protein.

V gene: TRBV7-3; J gene: TRBJ2-3; CDR3 protein: ASSLDGLQTDTQY
V gene: TRBV15; J gene: TRBJ1-3; CDR3 protein: ATSPLEGYSGNTIY
V gene: TRBV2; J gene: TRBJ2-7; CDR3 protein: ASSEDDDYEQY
V gene: TRBV12-3/TRBV12-4; J gene: TRBJ2-7; CDR3 protein: ASSFSRASEQY
V gene: TRBV10-3; J gene: TRBJ1-4; CDR3 protein: AISGQVDEKLF
V gene: TRBV19; J gene: TRBJ1-3; CDR3 protein: ASIISAPEQGHYSGNTIY
V gene: TRBV30; J gene: TRBJ1-1; CDR3 protein: AWSALTGLNTEAF
V gene: TRBV5-1; J gene: TRBJ2-5; CDR3 protein: ASSLDRDRGETQY
V gene: TRBV7-2; J gene: TRBJ2-1; CDR3 protein: ASSLDTAYNEQF
V gene: TRBV2; J gene: TRBJ2-3; CDR3 protein: ASGTLEDTQY
V gene: TRBV29-1; J gene: TRBJ2-7; CDR3 protein: SAAAHRSYEQY
V gene: TRBV5-1; J gene: TRBJ2-5; CDR3 protein: ASSPASEVETQY
V gene: TRBV5-4; J gene: TRBJ2-3; CDR3 protein: ASSRLAGGPREDTQY
V gene: TRBV25-1; J gene: TRBJ1-4; CDR3 protein: ASSEGEKLF
V gene: TRBV12-3/TRBV12-4; J gene: TRBJ2-2; CDR3 protein: ASTLARGVPGELF
V gene: TRBV19; J gene: TRBJ1-2; CDR3 protein: ASSIGPGGAYGYT
V gene: TRBV9; J gene: TRBJ2-6; CDR3 protein: ASSSRPGTPTSGANVLT
V gene: TRBV28; J gene: TRBJ2-5; CDR3 protein: ASRPPGLGETQY
V gene: TRBV6-2/TRBV6-3; J gene: TRBJ1-4; CDR3 protein: ASSYSPWAQGENEKLF
V gene: TRBV11-2; J gene: TRBJ1-6; CDR3 protein: ASSLGAGNSPLH
V gene: TRBV24-1; J gene: TRBJ2-3; CDR3 protein: ATSDTSAGADTQY
V gene: TRBV28; J gene: TRBJ1-2; CDR3 protein: ASETPDSHPYYGYT
V gene: TRBV7-2; J gene: TRBJ2-4; CDR3 protein: ASSLDSAGRAKNIQY
V gene: TRBV5-4; J gene: TRBJ2-5; CDR3 protein: ASSSSGGPGTQY
V gene: TRBV5-8; J gene: TRBJ1-1; CDR3 protein: ASSLERQGVGEAF
V gene: TRBV10-3; J gene: TRBJ1-5; CDR3 protein: AISDSNQPQH
V gene: TRBV7-9; J gene: TRBJ1-2; CDR3 protein: ASSLREGYGYT
V gene: TRBV30; J gene: TRBJ1-5; CDR3 protein: AWSAGTSGNQPQH
V gene: TRBV7-3; J gene: TRBJ2-3; CDR3 protein: ASSLIGDRYTDTQY
V gene: TRBV12-3/TRBV12-4; J gene: TRBJ1-4; CDR3 protein: ASSPNGDGEKLF
V gene: TRBV4-1; J gene: TRBJ1-4; CDR3 protein: ASSQDGATKEKLF
V gene: TRBV29-1; J gene: TRBJ2-2; CDR3 protein: SVSGTANTGELF
V gene: TRBV4-1; J gene: TRBJ1-5; CDR3 protein: ASSQGGRVGQPQH
V gene: TRBV5-1; J gene: TRBJ2-6; CDR3 protein: ASSPGGTGANVLT
V gene: TRBV18; J gene: TRBJ2-1; CDR3 protein: ASSPGPGPENEQF
V gene: TRBV6-2/TRBV6-3; J gene: TRBJ2-5; CDR3 protein: ASSYGQGQGETQY
V gene: TRBV5-1; J gene: TRBJ1-3; CDR3 protein: ASSSEGGLGNTIY
V gene: TRBV19; J gene: TRBJ2-5; CDR3 protein: ASSIDAGQETQY
V gene: TRBV7-9; J gene: TRBJ1-2; CDR3 protein: ASSAIGRPLTGGYT
V gene: TRBV28; J gene: TRBJ2-4; CDR3 protein: ASRTGAGAKNIQY
V gene: TRBV6-5; J gene: TRBJ2-7; CDR3 protein: AASTRDSYEQY
V gene: TRBV19; J gene: TRBJ2-1; CDR3 protein: ASSIGPGEYNEQF
V gene: TRBV7-6; J gene: TRBJ2-3; CDR3 protein: ASSSAGIADTQY
V gene: TRBV2; J gene: TRBJ1-1; CDR3 protein: ASSESGDVNTEAF
V gene: TRBV5-8; J gene: TRBJ1-2; CDR3 protein: ASSLAGQDNYGYT
V gene: TRBV4-3; J gene: TRBJ2-1; CDR3 protein: ASSQDRTGVNEQF
V gene: TRBV15; J gene: TRBJ2-5; CDR3 protein: ATSLRDRDETQY
V gene: TRBV10-3; J gene: TRBJ2-5; CDR3 protein: AISEGGTSGRYQETQY
V gene: TRBV6-5; J gene: TRBJ2-2; CDR3 protein: ASTTTGTANTGELF
V gene: TRBV6-5; J gene: TRBJ2-3; CDR3 protein: ASMDGDTQY
V gene: TRBV12-3/TRBV12-4; J gene: TRBJ2-2; CDR3 protein: ASSPRQGQVGELF
V gene: TRBV3-1; J gene: TRBJ1-2; CDR3 protein: ASSPGTVNYGYT
V gene: TRBV11-3; J gene: TRBJ2-1; CDR3 protein: ASSAQVSSYNEQF